Below, 10 T cell receptor beta chains from the same sample are listed, as sequenced in a study of T cells in Graves' hyperthyroidism and ophthalmopathy (dated by TCRdb to the late 2010s). Library preparation used multiplex PCR. Instrument used: Illumina HiSeq 2000. The TCR beta CDR3 regions were amplified from the RNA transcripts. For the first round of RT-PCR on the TCR CDR3, the HTBI primer set was used together with the Qiagen OneStep RT-PCR kit. TCRdb passed the public sequencing reads through fastp at Q25 and MiXCR, retaining productive beta sequences. Under each unique CDR3 protein, matching rows form one entry showing the most common genes and DNA. Within this sample are around 600,000 distinct CDR3 sequences, with around 15% of them counted one time only. Together, the top ten hold roughly an eighth of the sample. Sequencing input: blood. These receptors all stem from a woman between 50 and 59 years old with Graves' ophthalmopathy.

The rearrangement uses TRBV29-1 and TRBJ2-1, with a weak D call TRBD2 (6 bases). This CDR3 spans 10 amino acids. V was pared by 4 bases and J by 11 bases, with 9 bases between. Germline CDR1 is SQVTM and CDR2 is ANQGSEA. CDR3 in amino acids: CSVVGGQQFF. The CDR3 region has the DNA TGCAGCGTTGTGGGGGGACAGCAGTTCTTC.

The gene calls are TRBV20-1 and TRBJ1-3; TRBD1 agrees at 7 bases. Trimming took 3 bases from V and 0 from J; bases not matched to a gene: 8. The CDR3 loop spans 16 amino acids. CDR1 is DFQATT, CDR2 SNEGSKA, per germline (reference sequence). The DNA for the CDR3 is TGCAGTGCTAGGTCCGGACAGGCCCTCTCTGGAAACACCATATATTTT. Translation: CSARSGQALSGNTIYF.

At least ten counts were recorded for this clonotype. The rearrangement links TRBV2 to TRBJ1-6; TRBD1 is a possible D gene (5 bases). This CDR3 spans 13 amino acids. The V gene lost 5 bases and the J gene lost 9 bases, with 11 bases spanning the gap. Germline V gives CDR1 SNHLY, CDR2 FYNNEI. The CDR3 protein is CASSLGVRSPLHF. CDR3 in DNA: TGTGCCAGCAGTCTAGGGGTTCGTTCACCCCTCCACTTT.

This clonotype turned up a few times. The rearrangement links TRBV6-1 to TRBJ2-7; TRBD1 aligns across 7 bases. The CDR3 extends over 13 amino acids. CDR1 is MNHNS and CDR2 is SASEGT in the germline V gene. V shed 6 bases, J shed 6 bases, and the junction held 8 bases outside the gene matches. CDR3 in DNA: TGTGCCAGCAGCCTGACAGGGTTGCGCGAGCAGTACTTC. Protein sequence: CASSLTGLREQYF.

A single count supports this clonotype. A much bigger clone sits one base away, suggesting this may be a read error. The gene calls are TRBV20-1 and TRBJ1-1, with TRBD1 matching over 8 bases. Looked up from germline, CDR1 is DFQATT and CDR2 is SNEGSKA (reference sequence). The CDR3 sequence is 17 residues long. The CDR3 protein is CSARDLTGDWLVTEASF. DNA of the CDR3: TGCAGTGCTAGAGATTTGACAGGGGATTGGTTAGTAACTGAAGCTTCCTTT.

The chain joins TRBV10-3 to TRBJ2-3; D is ambiguous. V was trimmed by 6 bases and J by 8 bases, leaving 21 bases between them. Germline V gives CDR1 ENHRY, CDR2 SYGVKD. The CDR3 consists of 15 residues. The CDR3 sequence is CAIRTLHSAGGTQYF. The CDR3 DNA is TGTGCCATCAGAACCCTACACTCGGCCGGTGGTACGCAGTATTTT.

This chain links TRBV4-3 with TRBJ2-7, with 7 positions matching TRBD1. This CDR3 comprises 16 residues. Per germline, CDR1 LGHNA and CDR2 YSLEER. The J segment lost 2 bases and the V segment lost 1 base, leaving 8 bases of the junction unmatched. DNA of the CDR3: TGCGCCAGCAGCCAAGGTACCGGGACAGCGGCCTACGAGCAGTACTTC. This encodes CASSQGTGTAAYEQYF.

This clonotype was recorded once. This rearrangement joins TRBV9 to TRBJ1-3; TRBD1 matches 7 bases. Germline assignment: CDR1 SGDLS and CDR2 YYNGEE. CDR3 length: 17 residues. V lost 0 bases, J lost 0 bases, and 6 bases stayed unmatched. CDR3 bases: TGTGCCAGCAGCGTAGCAGGAGGGGGCCTCTCTGGAAACACCATATATTTT. Residues: CASSVAGGGLSGNTIYF.

Only a few counts were recorded for this clonotype. The V and J genes are TRBV6-1 and TRBJ1-1; D gene ambiguous. Germline V gene sequence: CDR1 MNHNS, CDR2 SASEGT. With 5 bases removed from V and 2 bases from J, the gap between germline ends came to 12 bases. The CDR3 extends over 14 amino acids. This chain's CDR3 is CASSYGMGNTEAFF. The CDR3 bases are TGTGCCAGCAGTTATGGGATGGGTAACACTGAAGCTTTCTTT.

This clonotype was detected many times. J is TRBJ1-2 and V is TRBV30; perhaps TRBD1 as D (6 bases). Trimming took off 0 bases at V and 4 bases at J, with 12 bases between the two ends. Germline CDR1 GTSNPN, CDR2 SVGIG (reference sequence). The CDR3 sequence is 14 residues long. CDR3 DNA sequence: TGTGCCTGGAGTGTACTAGGGGGATTCTATGGCTACACCTTC. Translating it yields CAWSVLGGFYGYTF. Together with reference TRBV30 and TRBJ1-2, the CDR3 gives the full variable domain: SQTIHQWPATLVQPVGSPLSLECTVEGTSNPNLYWYRQAAGRGLQLLFYSVGIGQISSEVPQNLSASRPQDRQFILSSKKLLLSDSGFYLCAWSVLGGFYGYTFGSGTRLTVV.